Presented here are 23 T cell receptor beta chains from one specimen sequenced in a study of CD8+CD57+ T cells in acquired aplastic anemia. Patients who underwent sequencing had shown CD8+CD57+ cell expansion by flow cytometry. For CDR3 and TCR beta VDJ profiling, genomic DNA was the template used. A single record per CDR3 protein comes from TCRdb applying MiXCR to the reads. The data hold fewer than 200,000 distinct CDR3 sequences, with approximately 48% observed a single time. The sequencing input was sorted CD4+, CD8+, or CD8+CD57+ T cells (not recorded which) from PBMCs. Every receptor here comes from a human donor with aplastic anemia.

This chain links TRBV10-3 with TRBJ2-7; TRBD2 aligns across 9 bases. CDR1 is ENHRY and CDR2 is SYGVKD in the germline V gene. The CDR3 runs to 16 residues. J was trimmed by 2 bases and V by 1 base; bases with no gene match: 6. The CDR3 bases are TGTGCCATCAGTGAGTGGGCTAGCGGGAAAACCTACGAGCAGTACTTC. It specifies CAISEWASGKTYEQYF.

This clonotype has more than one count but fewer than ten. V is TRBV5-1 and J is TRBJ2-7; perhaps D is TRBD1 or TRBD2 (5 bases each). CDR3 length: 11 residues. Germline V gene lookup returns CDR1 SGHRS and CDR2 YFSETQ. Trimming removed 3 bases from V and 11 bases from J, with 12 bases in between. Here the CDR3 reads CASSSGTMEYF. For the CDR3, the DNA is TGCGCCAGCAGCTCCGGGACGATGGAGTACTTC.

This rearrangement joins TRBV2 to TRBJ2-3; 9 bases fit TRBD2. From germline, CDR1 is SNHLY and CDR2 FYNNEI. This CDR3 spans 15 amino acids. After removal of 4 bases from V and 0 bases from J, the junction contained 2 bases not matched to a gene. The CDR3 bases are TGTGCCAGCAGTGGGACTAGCGCTAGCACAGATACGCAGTATTTT. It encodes CASSGTSASTDTQYF.

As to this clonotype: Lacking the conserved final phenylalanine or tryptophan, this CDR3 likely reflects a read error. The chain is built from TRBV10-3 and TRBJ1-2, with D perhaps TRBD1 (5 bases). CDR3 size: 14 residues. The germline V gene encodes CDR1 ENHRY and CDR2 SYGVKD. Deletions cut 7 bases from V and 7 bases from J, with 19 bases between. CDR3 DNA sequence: TGTGCCATCACCTTAGGGCAGGGTCTGAGTGGCTACACCTCC. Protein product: CAITLGQGLSGYTS.

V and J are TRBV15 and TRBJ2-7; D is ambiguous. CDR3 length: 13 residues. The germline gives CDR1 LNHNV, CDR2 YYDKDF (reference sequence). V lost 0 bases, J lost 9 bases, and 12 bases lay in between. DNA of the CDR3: TGTGCCACCAGCAGAGAGACCTTATTGGGGCAGTACTTC. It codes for CATSRETLLGQYF.

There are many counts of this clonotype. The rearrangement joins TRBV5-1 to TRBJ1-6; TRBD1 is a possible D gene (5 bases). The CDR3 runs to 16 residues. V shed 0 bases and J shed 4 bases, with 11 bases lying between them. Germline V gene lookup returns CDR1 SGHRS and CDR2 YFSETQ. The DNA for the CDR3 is TGCGCCAGCAGCTTGGAGGGGTCAGTTTATAATTCACCCCTCCACTTT. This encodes CASSLEGSVYNSPLHF.

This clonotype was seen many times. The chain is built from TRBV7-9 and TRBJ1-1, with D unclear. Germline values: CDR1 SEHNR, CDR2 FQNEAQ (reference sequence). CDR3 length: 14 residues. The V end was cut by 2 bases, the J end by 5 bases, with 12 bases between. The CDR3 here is CASSLRLEGTEAFF. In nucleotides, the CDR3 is TGTGCCAGCAGCTTACGGTTGGAAGGAACTGAAGCTTTCTTT.

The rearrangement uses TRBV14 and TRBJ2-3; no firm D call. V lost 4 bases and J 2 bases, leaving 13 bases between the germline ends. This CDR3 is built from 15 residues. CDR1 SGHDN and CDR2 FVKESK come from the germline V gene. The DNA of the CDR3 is TGTGCCAGCAGCCGATCGGCGGATAACACAGATACGCAGTATTTT. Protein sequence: CASSRSADNTDTQYF.

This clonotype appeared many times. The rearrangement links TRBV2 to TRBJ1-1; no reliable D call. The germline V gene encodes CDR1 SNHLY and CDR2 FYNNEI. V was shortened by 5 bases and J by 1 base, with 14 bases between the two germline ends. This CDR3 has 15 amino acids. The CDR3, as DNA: TGTGCCAGCAGTCCCCTTGTGGGTAGGAACACTGAAGCTTTCTTT. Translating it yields CASSPLVGRNTEAFF.

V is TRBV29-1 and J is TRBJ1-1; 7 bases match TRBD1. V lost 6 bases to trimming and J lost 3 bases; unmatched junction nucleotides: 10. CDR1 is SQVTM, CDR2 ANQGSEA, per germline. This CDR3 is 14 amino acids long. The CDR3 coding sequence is TGCAGCGTCGAGGGGGACAGTATAGACACTGAAGCTTTCTTT. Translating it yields CSVEGDSIDTEAFF.

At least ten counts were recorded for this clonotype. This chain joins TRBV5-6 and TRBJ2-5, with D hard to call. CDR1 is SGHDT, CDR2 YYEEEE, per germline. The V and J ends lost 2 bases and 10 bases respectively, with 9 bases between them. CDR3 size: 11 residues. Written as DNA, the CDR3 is TGTGCCAGCAGCTTTGGGCCGCACCAGTACTTC. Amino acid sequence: CASSFGPHQYF. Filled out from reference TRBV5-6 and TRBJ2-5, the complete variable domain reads DAGVTQSPTHLIKTRGQQVTLRCSPKSGHDTVSWYQQALGQGPQFIFQYYEEEERQRGNFPDRFSGHQFPNYSSELNVNALLLGDSALYLCASSFGPHQYFGPGTRLLVL.

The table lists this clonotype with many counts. The CDR3 DNA sequence: TGTGCCAGCAGTGTGGGGAGTGGAGGCTCCTATAATTCACCCCTCCACTTT. The encoded protein is CASSVGSGGSYNSPLHF. This chain uses TRBV2 with TRBJ1-6; the D is unclear. Germline CDR1 reads SNHLY; CDR2 reads FYNNEI. V lost 4 bases and J lost 0, with 13 bases in between. The length of the CDR3 is 17 residues.

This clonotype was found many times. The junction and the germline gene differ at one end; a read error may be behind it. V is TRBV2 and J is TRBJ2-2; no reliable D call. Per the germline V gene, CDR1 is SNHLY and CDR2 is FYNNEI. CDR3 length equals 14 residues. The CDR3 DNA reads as TGTGCCAGCAGTGAAAGTAGGAACGCCGGGGAGCTGTTTTTT. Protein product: CASSESRNAGELFF. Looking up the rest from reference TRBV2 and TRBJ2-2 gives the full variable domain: EPEVTQTPSHQVTQMGQEVILRCVPISNHLYFYWYRQILGQKVEFLVSFYNNEISEKSEIFDDQFSVERPDGSNFTLKIRSTKLEDSAMYFCASSESRNAGELFFGEGSRLTVL.

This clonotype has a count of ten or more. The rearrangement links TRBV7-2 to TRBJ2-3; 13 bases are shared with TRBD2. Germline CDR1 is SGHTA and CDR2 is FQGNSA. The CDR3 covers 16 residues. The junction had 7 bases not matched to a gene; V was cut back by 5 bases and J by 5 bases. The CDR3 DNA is TGTGCCAGCAGCAAAGGGACTAGCGGGGCCCGAGATACGCAGTATTTT. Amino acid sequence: CASSKGTSGARDTQYF. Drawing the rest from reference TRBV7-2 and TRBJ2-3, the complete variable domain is GAGVSQSPSNKVTEKGKDVELRCDPISGHTALYWYRQSLGQGLEFLIYFQGNSAPDKSGLPSDRFSAERTGGSVSTLTIQRTQQEDSAVYLCASSKGTSGARDTQYFGPGTRLTVL.

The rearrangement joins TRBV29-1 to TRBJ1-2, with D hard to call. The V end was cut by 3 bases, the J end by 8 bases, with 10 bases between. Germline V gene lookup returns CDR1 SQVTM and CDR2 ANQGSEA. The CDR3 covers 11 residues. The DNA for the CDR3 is TGCAGCGTTGACCGGGGAGAAGGCTACACCTTC. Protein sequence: CSVDRGEGYTF.

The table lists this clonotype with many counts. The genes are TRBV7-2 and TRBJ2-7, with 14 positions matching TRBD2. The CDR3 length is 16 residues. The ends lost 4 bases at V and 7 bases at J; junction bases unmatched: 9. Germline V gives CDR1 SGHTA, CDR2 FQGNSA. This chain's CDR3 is CASSSRTTSGGAEQYF. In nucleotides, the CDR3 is TGTGCCAGCAGCTCCCGAACGACTAGCGGGGGGGCTGAGCAGTACTTC.

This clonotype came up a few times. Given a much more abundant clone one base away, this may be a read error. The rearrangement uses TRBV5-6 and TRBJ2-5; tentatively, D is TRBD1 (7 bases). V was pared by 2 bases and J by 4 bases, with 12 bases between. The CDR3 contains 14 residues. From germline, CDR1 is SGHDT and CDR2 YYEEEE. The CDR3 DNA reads TGTGCCAGCAGCTTTGGAGGGGGCAGAGAGACCCAGTACTTC. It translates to CASSFGGGRETQYF. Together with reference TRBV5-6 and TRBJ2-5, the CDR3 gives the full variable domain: DAGVTQSPTHLIKTRGQQVTLRCSPKSGHDTVSWYQQALGQGPQFIFQYYEEEERQRGNFPDRFSGHQFPNYSSELNVNALLLGDSALYLCASSFGGGRETQYFGPGTRLLVL.

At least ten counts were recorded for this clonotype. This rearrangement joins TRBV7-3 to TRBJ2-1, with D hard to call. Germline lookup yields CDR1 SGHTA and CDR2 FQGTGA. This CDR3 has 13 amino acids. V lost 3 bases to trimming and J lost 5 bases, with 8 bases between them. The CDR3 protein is CASSLDEDNEQFF. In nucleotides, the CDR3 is TGTGCCAGCAGCTTGGACGAGGACAATGAGCAGTTCTTC.

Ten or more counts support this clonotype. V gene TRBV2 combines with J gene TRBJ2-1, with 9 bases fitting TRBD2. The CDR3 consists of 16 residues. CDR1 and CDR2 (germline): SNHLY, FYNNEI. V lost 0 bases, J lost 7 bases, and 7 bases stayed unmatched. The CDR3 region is CASSEALSLAGNEQFF. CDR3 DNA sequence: TGTGCCAGCAGTGAAGCGCTTAGTCTAGCGGGGAATGAGCAGTTCTTC.

The CDR3 bases are TGCAGTGCTAGTAGTCAGCCCCAGCATTTT. It encodes CSASSQPQHF. The chain couples TRBV20-1 to TRBJ1-5, with D hard to call. Looked up from germline, CDR1 is DFQATT and CDR2 is SNEGSKA (reference sequence). The V gene lost 3 bases and the J gene lost 6 bases, with 3 bases spanning the gap. CDR3 length: 10 residues.

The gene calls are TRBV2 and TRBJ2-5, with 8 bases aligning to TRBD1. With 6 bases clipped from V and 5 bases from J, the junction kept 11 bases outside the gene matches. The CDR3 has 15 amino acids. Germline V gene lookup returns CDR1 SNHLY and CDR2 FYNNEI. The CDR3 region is CASSPLTGAMETQYF. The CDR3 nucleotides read TGTGCCAGCAGCCCTTTGACAGGGGCGATGGAGACCCAGTACTTC.

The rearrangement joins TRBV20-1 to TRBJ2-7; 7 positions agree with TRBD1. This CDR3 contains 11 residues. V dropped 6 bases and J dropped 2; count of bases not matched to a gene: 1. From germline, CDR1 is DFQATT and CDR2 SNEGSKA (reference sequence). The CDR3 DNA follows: TGCAGTGCCGGGACAGCCTACGAGCAGTACTTC. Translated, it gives CSAGTAYEQYF.

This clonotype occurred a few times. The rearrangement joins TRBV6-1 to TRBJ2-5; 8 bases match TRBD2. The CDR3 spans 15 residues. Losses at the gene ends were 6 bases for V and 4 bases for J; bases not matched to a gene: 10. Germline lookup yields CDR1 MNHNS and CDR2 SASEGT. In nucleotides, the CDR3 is TGTGCCAGCAGCCCGTTCGCCGCGGGAGGAGAGACCCAGTACTTC. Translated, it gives CASSPFAAGGETQYF.